What follows are 7 T cell receptor beta chains derived from one specimen sequenced in a study of T-cell memory formation after mild COVID-19. MiXCR, applied by TCRdb to the 5' RACE reads, yields one record per CDR3 protein. The repertoire holds 580,000 or so distinct CDR3 sequences, roughly a sixth seen once, with roughly 8.2% in the top ten. The sample taken for sequencing was PBMCs or a T cell subset sorted from them (not recorded which). The receptor source for this set is an adult woman who had mild COVID-19 (a few samples of this study predate the infection). Cell type and time point are not known.

This clonotype was seen a few times. The chain has TRBV9 and TRBJ2-1, with 8 bases fitting TRBD1. V lost 0 bases to trimming and J lost 6 bases; unmatched junction nucleotides: 5. The germline V gene encodes CDR1 SGDLS and CDR2 YYNGEE. This CDR3 contains 15 residues. CDR3 region: CASSVEGQALNEQFF. DNA of the CDR3: TGTGCCAGCAGCGTAGAGGGACAGGCGCTCAATGAGCAGTTCTTC.

This clonotype was found many times. The genes are TRBV12-3 or TRBV12-4 and TRBJ2-5; no reliable D call. The CDR3 totals 14 residues. V lost 6 bases and J 1 base, leaving 12 bases between the germline ends. DNA of the CDR3: TGTGCCAGCAGCCTCATGATTAGCCAAGAGACCCAGTACTTC. Encoded protein: CASSLMISQETQYF.

This chain uses TRBV9 with TRBJ1-2; no clear D gene. V was cut by 3 bases and J by 8 bases, with 11 bases left in between. The CDR3 has 12 residues. Germline V gene data show CDR1 as SGDLS and CDR2 as YYNGEE. CDR3 in amino acids: CASSAAWRGYTF. CDR3 nucleotides: TGTGCCAGCAGCGCGGCGTGGCGAGGCTACACCTTC.

This clonotype was recorded a few times. The chain employs TRBV14 and TRBJ2-1; 12 bases map to TRBD2. With V trimmed by 4 bases and J by 6 bases, 7 bases remained unmatched. Looked up from germline, CDR1 is SGHDN and CDR2 is FVKESK. CDR3 length: 16 amino acids. The CDR3 coding sequence is TGTGCCAGCAGCCTGACTCGACTAGCGGGGGTCAATGAGCAGTTCTTC. Amino acids: CASSLTRLAGVNEQFF. Full variable domain (missing parts from reference TRBV14 and TRBJ2-1): EAGVTQFPSHSVIEKGQTVTLRCDPISGHDNLYWYRRVMGKEIKFLLHFVKESKQDESGMPNNRFLAERTGGTYSTLKVQPAELEDSGVYFCASSLTRLAGVNEQFFGPGTRLTVL.

This clonotype occurred a few times. The CDR3: CASSPEPLRDTEAFF. The CDR3 DNA reads as TGTGCCAGCTCACCAGAACCGCTTCGGGACACTGAAGCTTTCTTT. The V gene is TRBV18, the J gene TRBJ1-1, with no clear D. Per germline, CDR1 KGHSH and CDR2 LQKENI. This CDR3 is 15 amino acids long. With 2 bases removed from V and 3 bases from J, the gap between germline ends came to 13 bases. The complete variable domain, with remaining parts taken from reference TRBV18 and TRBJ1-1, reads NAGVMQNPRHLVRRRGQEARLRCSPMKGHSHVYWYRQLPEEGLKFMVYLQKENIIDESGMPKERFSAEFPKEGPSILRIQQVVRGDSAAYFCASSPEPLRDTEAFFGQGTRLTVV.

The V and J genes are TRBV9 and TRBJ2-1; D possibly uses TRBD1 or TRBD2 (5 bases each). The CDR3 has 15 amino acids. The V and J ends lost 2 bases and 4 bases respectively, with 13 bases between them. The germline CDR1 and CDR2 sequences are SGDLS and YYNGEE. In nucleotides, the CDR3 is TGTGCCAGCAGCGTCCGAGGGGCAGCGTACAATGAGCAGTTCTTC. Protein: CASSVRGAAYNEQFF.

The table lists this clonotype with a few counts. The V call is TRBV20-1, the J call TRBJ2-1, with TRBD2 matching over 11 bases. The CDR3 extends over 15 amino acids. V lost 0 bases and J lost 9; bases outside the gene matches: 7. The germline V gene has CDR1 DFQATT and CDR2 SNEGSKA (reference sequence). The CDR3 is CSARDQSSGGLEQFF. CDR3 nucleotides: TGCAGTGCTAGAGATCAGTCTAGCGGGGGGCTTGAGCAGTTCTTC.